This T cell receptor (beta chain) was sequenced in a study of patients and donors after allogeneic stem cell transplantation. This CDR3 is built from 15 residues. Germline CDR1 and CDR2: SGHRS and YFSETQ. V was shortened by 3 bases and J by 5 bases, with 17 bases between the two germline ends. TCRdb independently ran MiXCR on the RT-PCR reads; one entry per CDR3 protein. The table includes hundreds of thousands of distinct CDR3 sequences, around 16% detected once. The TCR was taken from a human donor who was either an allogeneic HSCT recipient or a stem cell or donor lymphocyte infusion donor (not recorded which). It is not recorded whose cells these are; they may come from a transplant donor. This chain uses TRBV5-1 with TRBJ1-1; D perhaps matches TRBD1 (5 bases). Input material: blood, either unsorted or a sorted T cell fraction (not recorded which). The CDR3 DNA follows: TGCGCCAGCAGCTGGGGGTACGAGGGGTCAACTGAAGCTTTCTTT. Protein: CASSWGYEGSTEAFF.